These 18 T cell receptor beta chains share one sample of origin, sequenced in a study of vaccination and CD4 T cells after COVID-19. The sample's treatment: approximately nine-day PBMC culture with coronavirus spike peptide pools or control peptides (ViraFEST assay). The Oncomine TCR Beta short-read assay sequenced DNA from cultured CD4+ T cells. TCRdb itself ran the PCR reads through MiXCR, one entry per CDR3 protein. The sample comprises about 20,000 distinct CDR3 sequences, 55% of which are singletons, and 9% rests with the top ten. Which antigens these TCRs recognize remains unknown. Source material: CD4+ T cells from blood, cultured in vitro. These receptors all come from a human donor who had recovered from COVID-19.

Details on this clonotype: One end of the junction fails to match germline, which may point to a read error. The V call is TRBV7-9, the J call TRBJ2-3, with TRBD2 matching 10 bases. Looked up from germline, CDR1 is SEHNR and CDR2 is FQNEAQ (reference sequence). The CDR3 loop spans 15 amino acids. The CDR3 nucleotides are TGTACCAGCAGCACAGGGACTAGCGGCACAGATACGCAGTATTTT. Translated: CTSSTGTSGTDTQYF.

The chain recombines TRBV4-1 with TRBJ1-2; 8 bases align to TRBD1. CDR3 size: 14 residues. The V gene's germline CDR1 is MGHRA and CDR2 YSYEKL. V was pared by 3 bases and J by 1 base, with 1 base of the junction left unmatched. The CDR3 DNA sequence: TGCGCCAGCAGCCAGGGGACAGGTAACTATGGCTACACCTTC. Protein: CASSQGTGNYGYTF.

This clonotype was observed a handful of times. The chain links TRBV19 to TRBJ1-5; D might be TRBD1 (5 bases). The germline V gene encodes CDR1 LNHDA and CDR2 SQIVND (reference sequence). V was pared by 8 bases and J by 7 bases, with 15 bases between. The CDR3 runs 13 residues. The chain's CDR3 is CASSDQGGQPQHF. As DNA, the CDR3 is TGTGCCAGTTCCGATCAGGGAGGACAGCCCCAGCATTTT. The full variable domain, rest sourced from reference TRBV19 and TRBJ1-5, is DGGITQSPKYLFRKEGQNVTLSCEQNLNHDAMYWYRQDPGQGLRLIYYSQIVNDFQKGDIAEGYSVSREKKESFPLTVTSAQKNPTAFYLCASSDQGGQPQHFGDGTRLSIL.

The chain employs TRBV19 and TRBJ1-5; TRBD1 agrees at 7 bases. The trim removed 6 bases at V and 4 bases at J, leaving 6 bases unmatched. From germline, CDR1 is LNHDA and CDR2 SQIVND (reference sequence). The CDR3 has 14 amino acids. CDR3 bases: TGTGCCAGTAGAGGGACAGTTGAAAATCAGCCCCAGCATTTT. Translating gives CASRGTVENQPQHF.

This clonotype has more than one count but fewer than ten. CDR3 DNA sequence: TGTGCCAGCAGCTTAGACTCGGCGTCCTACTCCTACGAGCAGTACTTC. Translated, it gives CASSLDSASYSYEQYF. The chain links TRBV11-2 to TRBJ2-7; D unresolved. V gave up 0 bases and J gave up 0 bases, with 12 bases separating them. CDR1 is SGHAT, CDR2 FQNNGV, per germline. This CDR3 has 16 residues.

The rearrangement links TRBV7-9 to TRBJ1-1; D is possibly TRBD1 (6 bases). From germline, CDR1 is SEHNR and CDR2 FQNEAQ (reference sequence). The V gene lost 5 bases and the J gene lost 1 base, with 17 bases spanning the gap. The CDR3 runs 16 residues. CDR3 protein: CASSPLGGRRNTEAFF. DNA of the CDR3: TGTGCCAGCAGCCCTCTAGGGGGACGCCGGAACACTGAAGCTTTCTTT. Based on the CDR3 plus reference TRBV7-9 and TRBJ1-1, the full variable domain is DTGVSQNPRHKITKRGQNVTFRCDPISEHNRLYWYRQTLGQGPEFLTYFQNEAQLEKSRLLSDRFSAERPKGSFSTLEIQRTEQGDSAMYLCASSPLGGRRNTEAFFGQGTRLTVV.

By frequency in the sample, this clonotype is medium-sized. V usage is TRBV20-1 and J usage is TRBJ2-2; TRBD2 agrees at 8 bases. The V gene's germline CDR1 is DFQATT and CDR2 SNEGSKA (reference sequence). The CDR3 is 13 amino acids. V shed 6 bases, J shed 7 bases, and the junction held 7 bases outside the gene matches. CDR3 loop: CSATTAGVGELFF. The CDR3 DNA reads TGCAGTGCCACTACAGCGGGAGTCGGGGAGCTGTTTTTT.

The rearrangement joins TRBV20-1 to TRBJ1-6; the D gene is possibly TRBD1 (6 bases). V was clipped by 3 bases and J by 5 bases, with 11 bases between them. Germline V lookup: CDR1 DFQATT, CDR2 SNEGSKA (reference sequence). The CDR3 extends over 14 amino acids. The chain's CDR3 is CSASGWTDNSPLHF. CDR3 nucleotide sequence: TGCAGTGCTAGTGGTTGGACAGATAATTCACCCCTCCACTTT.

The V call is TRBV2, the J call TRBJ2-7; no clear D gene. Germline CDR1 is SNHLY and CDR2 is FYNNEI. V dropped 4 bases and J dropped 2 bases, with 9 bases sitting between them. This CDR3 is 13 amino acids long. The CDR3: CASSVGQTYEQYF. In DNA, the CDR3 is TGTGCCAGCAGTGTTGGTCAAACCTACGAGCAGTACTTC.

The rearrangement links TRBV11-2 to TRBJ2-1; TRBD2 is a possible D gene (6 bases). The CDR3 is 15 amino acids. With 4 bases removed from V and 7 bases from J, the gap between germline ends came to 17 bases. The germline gives CDR1 SGHAT, CDR2 FQNNGV. The CDR3: CASSSRTTQRNEQFF. The CDR3 DNA sequence: TGTGCCAGCAGCTCACGGACTACCCAAAGAAATGAGCAGTTCTTC.

The genes are TRBV7-6 and TRBJ2-3; 7 nucleotides line up with TRBD2. Trimming took 5 bases from V and 0 from J; bases not matched to a gene: 11. CDR3 size: 17 residues. Germline values: CDR1 SGHVS, CDR2 FNYEAQ. Here the CDR3 reads CASSPGFGRGSTDTQYF. CDR3 in DNA: TGTGCCAGCAGCCCTGGGTTTGGGCGGGGGAGCACAGATACGCAGTATTTT.

This rearrangement joins TRBV6-2 or TRBV6-3 to TRBJ2-3, with D perhaps TRBD1 (7 bases). CDR1 is MNHEY, CDR2 SVGEGT, per germline. This CDR3 comprises 16 residues. Trimming removed 10 bases from V and 3 bases from J, with 23 bases in between. The CDR3 sequence: CATRLPLAGGTDTQYF. In DNA form, the CDR3 reads TGTGCCACCCGCCTGCCCTTGGCAGGGGGGACAGATACGCAGTATTTT.

This clonotype appeared a few times. The genes are TRBV20-1 and TRBJ1-3, with 8 bases identical to TRBD1. The CDR3 is 14 amino acids. Germline V gene sequence: CDR1 DFQATT, CDR2 SNEGSKA (reference sequence). Trimming took 4 bases from V and 3 from J; bases not matched to a gene: 5. The CDR3 spells CSAKSGTGGNTIYF. The CDR3 DNA follows: TGCAGTGCTAAGTCCGGGACAGGTGGAAACACCATATATTTT.

Worth noting for this clonotype: One junction end does not reproduce the germline sequence, and a read error may be involved. The chain is built from TRBV11-1 and TRBJ2-7; D may match TRBD1 or TRBD2 (5 bases each). CDR3 length equals 13 residues. Per germline, CDR1 SGHAT and CDR2 FQDESV (reference sequence). CDR3 sequence (DNA): TGCGCCAGCAGCCGGGGCGTGGGGTTGGGGCAGTACTTC. It encodes CASSRGVGLGQYF.

This chain connects TRBV2 to TRBJ1-5; no reliable D call. Trimming left V 0 bases short and J 9 bases short, with 12 bases between. Per germline, CDR1 SNHLY and CDR2 FYNNEI. The CDR3 totals 14 residues. As DNA, the CDR3 is TGTGCCAGCAGTGAAGCCGCAACCCAAGGGCCCCAGCATTTT. Amino acid sequence: CASSEAATQGPQHF.

CDR3 coding DNA: TGTGCCAGCAGTTCTCCCAGAGCGGGAGGTTACAATGAGCAGTTCTTC. It is translated as CASSSPRAGGYNEQFF. The chain has TRBV27 and TRBJ2-1; 9 bases fit TRBD2. Trimming removed 4 bases from V and 4 bases from J; junction bases left unmatched: 8. The V gene's germline CDR1 is MNHEY and CDR2 SMNVEV (reference sequence). The CDR3 contains 16 residues.

CDR3 residues: CSAPLPRGPETQYF. The CDR3 bases are TGCAGTGCGCCGCTTCCGAGAGGGCCCGAGACCCAGTACTTC. The chain links TRBV20-1 to TRBJ2-5, with a weak D call TRBD2 (5 bases). The CDR3 is 14 residues long. CDR1 and CDR2 from the germline V gene are DFQATT and SNEGSKA (reference sequence). V was shortened by 6 bases and J by 5 bases, with 19 bases between the two germline ends.

The chain uses TRBV6-2 or TRBV6-3 and TRBJ1-2; 7 bases are a match to TRBD1. Germline V CDR1 and CDR2: MNHEY, SVGEGT. This CDR3 spans 13 amino acids. V lost 5 bases and J lost 5; bases outside the gene matches: 5. CDR3 protein: CASSARQGYGYTF. CDR3 coding DNA: TGTGCCAGCAGTGCAAGACAGGGTTATGGCTACACCTTC.